This T cell receptor (beta chain) was identified in a study of blood T cell repertoires in COVID-19. Overall study context: Spain, Italy and the United States supplied samples that represented acute and convalescent COVID-19.

This clone was observed a few times. Trimming removed 4 bases from V and 6 bases from J; junction bases left unmatched: 10. The germline gives CDR1 SGHNT, CDR2 YYREEE (reference sequence). The CDR3 contains 15 residues. This table comes from immunoSEQ multiplex PCR, and its TCRdb copy is limited to in-frame clones, with some not included. The sample comprises 250,000 to 350,000 clones, approximately 86% of which are singletons, and 0.87% rests with the top ten. The sequenced material came from peripheral blood. This sequence joins TRBV5-4 and TRBJ2-7, with 10 nucleotides matching TRBD1. This receptor was taken from a human donor with COVID-19, enrolled during active disease. The donor label of this sample is uncertain. CDR3 in amino acids: CASSQARQGASEQYF. The CDR3 DNA reads as TGTGCCAGCAGCCAGGCCAGACAGGGGGCGTCCGAGCAGTACTTC.